The rows below give T cell receptor beta chains drawn from one sample of a study of T cell clusters in autoimmune cytopenias. Each CDR3 protein gets one entry in TCRdb, which reprocessed the multiplex PCR reads and gives no DNA. The specimen's table records a few thousand distinct CDR3 sequences. Separately, the same data were catalogued under a study of T cell repertoires in aging, cancer and after chemotherapy.

The sequenced sample consisted of peripheral blood. The receptor set was obtained from a human donor in good health. Each CDR3 is given with its conserved first and last residue. Some rows mark clone size as missing; the rest say once, few, many or name a class of expanded clone.

medium-sized	TRBJ2-1	TRBV11-3	CASSLESAPSFEQFF
medium-sized	TRBJ1-4	TRBV6-5	CASSSVGGGATNEKLFF
medium-sized	TRBJ2-3	TRBV13	CASSFPNLAGGSDTQYF
NA	TRBJ2-1	TRBV5-4	CASRTRVRPSNEQFF
medium-sized	TRBJ1-1	TRBV19	CASSITGALNTEAFF
NA	TRBJ2-3	TRBV6-1	CASSSGTSGDLVDTQYF
NA	TRBJ2-3	TRBV7-6	CASSPQSREDTQYF
medium-sized	TRBJ2-7	TRBV13	CASSAGSSYEQYF
medium-sized	TRBJ2-7	TRBV6-5	CASSFGQGGSYEQYF
medium-sized	TRBJ1-3	TRBV19	CASSPRFGDTIYF
medium-sized	TRBJ1-1	TRBV19	CASSIRGTQNTEAFF
NA	TRBJ2-7	TRBV10-1	CASSGGDRAGEQYF
NA	TRBJ1-6	TRBV27	CASSLGQGGGSPLHF
medium-sized	TRBJ2-5	TRBV7-9	CASRLAGGIQETQYF
NA	TRBJ1-1	TRBV11-3	CASSWGRTNTEAFF
NA	TRBJ2-1	TRBV6-6	CASKKLADQPYNEQFF
medium-sized	TRBJ2-1	TRBV27	CASSLGSASGRGSKFF
NA	TRBJ1-1	TRBV12-3/TRBV12-4	CASSLQAGNTEAFF
medium-sized	TRBJ2-1	TRBV29-1	CSAPAFGPYNEQFF
medium-sized	TRBJ2-7	TRBV6-5	CASSRDGSYEQYF
medium-sized	TRBJ2-2	TRBV5-5	CASSPINTGELFF
medium-sized	TRBJ2-7	TRBV11-3	CASSARTGLHEQYF
NA	TRBJ1-2	TRBV11-3	CASSQAARAGGYGYTF
NA	TRBJ2-1	TRBV7-2	CASTDRGPGNEQFF
NA	TRBJ1-5	TRBV6-6	CASSQGVGQPQHF
NA	TRBJ2-5	TRBV6-5	CASWTSGRAPETQYF